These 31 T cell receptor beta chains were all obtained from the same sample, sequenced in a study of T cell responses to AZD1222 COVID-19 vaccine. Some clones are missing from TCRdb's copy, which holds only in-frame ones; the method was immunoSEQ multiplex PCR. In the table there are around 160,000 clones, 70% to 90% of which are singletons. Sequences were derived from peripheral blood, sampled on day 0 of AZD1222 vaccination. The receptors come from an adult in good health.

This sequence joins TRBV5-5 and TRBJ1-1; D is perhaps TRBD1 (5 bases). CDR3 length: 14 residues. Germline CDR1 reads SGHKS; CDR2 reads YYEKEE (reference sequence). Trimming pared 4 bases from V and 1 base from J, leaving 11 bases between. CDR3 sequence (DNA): TGTGCCAGCAGCCGCCCCGGGACGAACACTGAAGCTTTCTTT. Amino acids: CASSRPGTNTEAFF. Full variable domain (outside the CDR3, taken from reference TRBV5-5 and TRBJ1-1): DAGVTQSPTHLIKTRGQQVTLRCSPISGHKSVSWYQQVLGQGPQFIFQYYEKEERGRGNFPDRFSARQFPNYSSELNVNALLLGDSALYLCASSRPGTNTEAFFGQGTRLTVV.

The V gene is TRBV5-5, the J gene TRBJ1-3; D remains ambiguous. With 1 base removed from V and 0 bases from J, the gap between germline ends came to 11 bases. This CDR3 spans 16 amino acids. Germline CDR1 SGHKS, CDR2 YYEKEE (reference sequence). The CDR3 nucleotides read TGTGCCAGCAGCTTGCTGCGGATCAACTCTGGAAACACCATATATTTT. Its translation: CASSLLRINSGNTIYF.

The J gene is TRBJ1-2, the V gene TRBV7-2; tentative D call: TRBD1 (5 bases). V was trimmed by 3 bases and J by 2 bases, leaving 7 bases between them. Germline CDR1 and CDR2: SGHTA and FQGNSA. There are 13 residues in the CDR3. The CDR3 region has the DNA TGTGCCAGCAGCTTTGGGGCGAACTATGGCTACACCTTC. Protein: CASSFGANYGYTF. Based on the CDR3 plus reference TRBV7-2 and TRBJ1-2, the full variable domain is GAGVSQSPSNKVTEKGKDVELRCDPISGHTALYWYRQSLGQGLEFLIYFQGNSAPDKSGLPSDRFSAERTGGSVSTLTIQRTQQEDSAVYLCASSFGANYGYTFGSGTRLTVV.

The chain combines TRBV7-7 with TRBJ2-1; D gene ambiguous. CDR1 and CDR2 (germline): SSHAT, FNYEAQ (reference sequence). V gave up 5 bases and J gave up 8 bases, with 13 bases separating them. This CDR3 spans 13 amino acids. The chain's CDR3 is CASSDAGSDEQFF. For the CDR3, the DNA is TGTGCCAGCAGCGATGCCGGCTCGGATGAGCAGTTCTTC.

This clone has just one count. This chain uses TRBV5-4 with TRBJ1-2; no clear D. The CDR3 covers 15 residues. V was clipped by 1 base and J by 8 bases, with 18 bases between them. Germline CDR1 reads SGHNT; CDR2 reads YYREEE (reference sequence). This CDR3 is CASSLPTSYLEGYTF. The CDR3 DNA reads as TGTGCCAGCAGCTTGCCGACCAGTTACCTGGAGGGCTACACCTTC.

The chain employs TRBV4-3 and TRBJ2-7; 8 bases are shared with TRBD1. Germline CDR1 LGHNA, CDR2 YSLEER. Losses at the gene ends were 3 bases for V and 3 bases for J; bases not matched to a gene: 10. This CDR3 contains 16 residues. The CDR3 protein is CASSHGVLDRDYEQYF. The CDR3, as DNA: TGCGCCAGCAGCCATGGGGTGCTGGACAGGGACTACGAGCAGTACTTC.

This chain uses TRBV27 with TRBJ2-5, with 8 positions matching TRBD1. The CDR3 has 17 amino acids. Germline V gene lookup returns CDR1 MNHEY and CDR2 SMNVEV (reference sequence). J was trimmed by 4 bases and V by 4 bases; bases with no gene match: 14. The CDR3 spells CASSSWTGFGFRETQYF. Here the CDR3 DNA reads TGTGCCAGCAGTTCGTGGACAGGGTTTGGTTTTAGAGAGACCCAGTACTTC.

In DNA, the CDR3 is TGCGCCAGCAGAGAAGCCGGGACAGGGTATAATTCACCCCTCCACTTT. This codes for CASREAGTGYNSPLHF. This sequence joins TRBV4-1 and TRBJ1-6; 9 nucleotides match TRBD1. This CDR3 comprises 16 residues. V lost 6 bases and J lost 4; bases outside the gene matches: 7. From germline, CDR1 is MGHRA and CDR2 YSYEKL.

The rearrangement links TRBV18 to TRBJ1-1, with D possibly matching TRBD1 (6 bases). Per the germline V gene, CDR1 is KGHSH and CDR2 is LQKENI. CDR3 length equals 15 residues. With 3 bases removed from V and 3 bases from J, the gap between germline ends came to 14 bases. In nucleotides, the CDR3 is TGTGCCAGCTCACCTATCAGGGGCGAGGACACTGAAGCTTTCTTT. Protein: CASSPIRGEDTEAFF. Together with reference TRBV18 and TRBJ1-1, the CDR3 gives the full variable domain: NAGVMQNPRHLVRRRGQEARLRCSPMKGHSHVYWYRQLPEEGLKFMVYLQKENIIDESGMPKERFSAEFPKEGPSILRIQQVVRGDSAAYFCASSPIRGEDTEAFFGQGTRLTVV.

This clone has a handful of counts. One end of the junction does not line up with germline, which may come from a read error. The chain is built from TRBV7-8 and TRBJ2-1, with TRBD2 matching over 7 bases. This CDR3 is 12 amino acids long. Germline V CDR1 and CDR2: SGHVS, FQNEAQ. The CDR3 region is CASSYQGLDTVF. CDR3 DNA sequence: TGTGCCAGCAGCTACCAAGGACTAGATACGGTCTTC.

DNA of the CDR3: TGTGCCAGCAGCTTGGACAGGGTCCAAGAGACCCAGTACTTC. This sequence encodes CASSLDRVQETQYF. The chain uses TRBV5-4 and TRBJ2-5; D is possibly TRBD1 (6 bases). V lost 0 bases and J 1 base, leaving 7 bases between the germline ends. Germline V gene lookup returns CDR1 SGHNT and CDR2 YYREEE (reference sequence). The CDR3 spans 14 residues.

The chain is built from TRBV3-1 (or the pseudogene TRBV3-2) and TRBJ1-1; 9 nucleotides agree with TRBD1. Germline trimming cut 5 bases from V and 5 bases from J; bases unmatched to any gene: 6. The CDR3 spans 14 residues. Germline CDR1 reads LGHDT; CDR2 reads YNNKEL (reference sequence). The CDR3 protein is CASSSTDRGTEAFF. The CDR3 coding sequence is TGTGCCAGCAGCTCAACGGACAGGGGAACTGAAGCTTTCTTT.

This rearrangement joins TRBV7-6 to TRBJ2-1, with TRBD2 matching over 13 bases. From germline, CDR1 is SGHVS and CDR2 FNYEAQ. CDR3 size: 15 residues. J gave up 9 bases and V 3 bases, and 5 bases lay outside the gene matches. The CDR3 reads CASSFTSGGVTEQFF. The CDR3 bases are TGTGCCAGCAGCTTTACTAGCGGGGGGGTTACTGAGCAGTTCTTC.

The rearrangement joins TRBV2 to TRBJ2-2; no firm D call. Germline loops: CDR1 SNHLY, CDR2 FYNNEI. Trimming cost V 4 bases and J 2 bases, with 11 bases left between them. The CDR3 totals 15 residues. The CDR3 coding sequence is TGTGCCAGCAGTGCTTGGGGTGCCAACACCGGGGAGCTGTTTTTT. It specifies CASSAWGANTGELFF.

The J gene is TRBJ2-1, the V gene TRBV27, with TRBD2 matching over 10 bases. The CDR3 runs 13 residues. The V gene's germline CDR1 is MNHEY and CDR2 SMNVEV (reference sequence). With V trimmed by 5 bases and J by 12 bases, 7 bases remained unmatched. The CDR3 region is CASSPQLAGGQFF. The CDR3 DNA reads TGTGCCAGCAGTCCCCAATTAGCGGGGGGGCAGTTCTTC.

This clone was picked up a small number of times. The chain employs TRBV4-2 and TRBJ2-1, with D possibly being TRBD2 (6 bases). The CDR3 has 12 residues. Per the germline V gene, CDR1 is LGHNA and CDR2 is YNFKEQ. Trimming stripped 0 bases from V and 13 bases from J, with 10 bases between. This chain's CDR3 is CASSQEAGSQFF. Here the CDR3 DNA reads TGTGCCAGCAGCCAAGAGGCGGGGTCCCAGTTCTTC.

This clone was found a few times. The CDR3 DNA is TGTGCCAGCAGTGCTGGACAGGGAGATAATTCACCCCTCCACTTT. Its translation: CASSAGQGDNSPLHF. V and J are TRBV25-1 and TRBJ1-6, with 8 bases fitting TRBD1. The germline CDR1 and CDR2 sequences are MGHDK and SYGVNS. The trim removed 4 bases at V and 5 bases at J, leaving 4 bases unmatched. The CDR3 has 15 amino acids.

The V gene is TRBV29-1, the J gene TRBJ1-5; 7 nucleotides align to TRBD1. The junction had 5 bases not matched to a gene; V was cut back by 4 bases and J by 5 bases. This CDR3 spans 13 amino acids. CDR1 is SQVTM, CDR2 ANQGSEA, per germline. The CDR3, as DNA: TGCAGCGTTGCGAGGGGGCGAGATCAGCCCCAGCATTTT. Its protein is CSVARGRDQPQHF.

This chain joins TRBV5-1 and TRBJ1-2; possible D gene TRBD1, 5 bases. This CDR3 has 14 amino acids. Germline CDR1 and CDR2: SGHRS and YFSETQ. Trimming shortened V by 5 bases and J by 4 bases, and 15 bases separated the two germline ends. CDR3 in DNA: TGCGCCAGCAGTGGGGGTGGGGCAAGCTATGGCTACACCTTC. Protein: CASSGGGASYGYTF.

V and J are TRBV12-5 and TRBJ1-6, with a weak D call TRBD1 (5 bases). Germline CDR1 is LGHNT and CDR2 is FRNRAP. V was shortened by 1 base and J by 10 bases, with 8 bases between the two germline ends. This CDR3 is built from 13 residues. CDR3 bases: TGTGCTAGTGGTTTGGCCCCAGGGTCACCCCTCCACTTT. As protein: CASGLAPGSPLHF.

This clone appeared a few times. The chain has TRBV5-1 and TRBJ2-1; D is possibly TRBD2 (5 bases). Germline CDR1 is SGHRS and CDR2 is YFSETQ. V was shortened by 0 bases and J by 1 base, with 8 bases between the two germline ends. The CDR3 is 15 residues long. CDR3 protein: CASSLDRGSYNEQFF. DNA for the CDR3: TGCGCCAGCAGCTTGGACAGAGGGTCCTACAATGAGCAGTTCTTC. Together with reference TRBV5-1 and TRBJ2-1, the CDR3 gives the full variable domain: KAGVTQTPRYLIKTRGQQVTLSCSPISGHRSVSWYQQTPGQGLQFLFEYFSETQRNKGNFPGRFSGRQFSNSRSEMNVSTLELGDSALYLCASSLDRGSYNEQFFGPGTRLTVL.

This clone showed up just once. As DNA, the CDR3 is TGTGCCAGCAGCTTAAGACAGGGGGAAAACACCATATATTTT. The encoded protein is CASSLRQGENTIYF. The rearrangement uses TRBV7-9 and TRBJ1-3; 9 bases align to TRBD1. V lost 2 bases and J lost 6; bases outside the gene matches: 2. Per the germline V gene, CDR1 is SEHNR and CDR2 is FQNEAQ (reference sequence). This CDR3 is 14 amino acids long.

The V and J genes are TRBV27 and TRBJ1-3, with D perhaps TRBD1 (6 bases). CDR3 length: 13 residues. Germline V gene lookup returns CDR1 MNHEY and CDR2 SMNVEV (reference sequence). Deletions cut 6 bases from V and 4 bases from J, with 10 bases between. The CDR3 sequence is CASSSGQGNTIYF. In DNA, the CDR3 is TGTGCCAGCAGCTCCGGACAGGGAAACACCATATATTTT.

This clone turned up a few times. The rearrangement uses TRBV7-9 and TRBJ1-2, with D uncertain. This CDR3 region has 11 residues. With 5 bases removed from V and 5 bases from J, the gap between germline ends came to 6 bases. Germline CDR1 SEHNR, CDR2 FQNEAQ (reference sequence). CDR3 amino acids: CASSPEYGYTF. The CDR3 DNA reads TGTGCCAGCAGCCCCGAGTATGGCTACACCTTC.

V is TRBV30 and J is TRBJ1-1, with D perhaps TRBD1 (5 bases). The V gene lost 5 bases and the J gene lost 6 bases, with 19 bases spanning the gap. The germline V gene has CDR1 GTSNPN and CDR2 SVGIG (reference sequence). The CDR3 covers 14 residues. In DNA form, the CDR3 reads TGTGCCTGGCAAATGGGGAGGGGTTATTCTGAAGCTTTCTTT. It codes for CAWQMGRGYSEAFF.

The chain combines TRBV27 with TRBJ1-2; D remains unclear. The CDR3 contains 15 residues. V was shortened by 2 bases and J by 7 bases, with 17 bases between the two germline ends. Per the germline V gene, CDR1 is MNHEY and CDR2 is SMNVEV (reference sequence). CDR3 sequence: CASSLRGGLQVGYTF. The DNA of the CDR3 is TGTGCCAGCAGTTTACGCGGAGGTCTCCAAGTTGGCTACACCTTC.

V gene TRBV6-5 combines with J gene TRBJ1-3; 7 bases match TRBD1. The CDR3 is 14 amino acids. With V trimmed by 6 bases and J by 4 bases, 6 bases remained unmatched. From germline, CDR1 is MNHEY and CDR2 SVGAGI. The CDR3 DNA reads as TGTGCCAGCAGAGGTACAGGGGAGGGAAACACCATATATTTT. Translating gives CASRGTGEGNTIYF.

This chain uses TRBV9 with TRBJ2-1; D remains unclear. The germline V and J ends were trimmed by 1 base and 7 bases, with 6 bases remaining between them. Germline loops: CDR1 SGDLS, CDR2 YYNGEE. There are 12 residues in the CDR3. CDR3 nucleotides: TGTGCCAGCAGCGTAACGGGTAATGAGCAGTTCTTC. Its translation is CASSVTGNEQFF.

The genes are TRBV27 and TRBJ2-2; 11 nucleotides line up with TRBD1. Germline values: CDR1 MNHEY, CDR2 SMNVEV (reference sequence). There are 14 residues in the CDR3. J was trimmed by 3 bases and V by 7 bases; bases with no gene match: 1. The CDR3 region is CASTGQGDTGELFF. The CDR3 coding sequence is TGTGCCAGCACGGGACAGGGGGACACCGGGGAGCTGTTTTTT.

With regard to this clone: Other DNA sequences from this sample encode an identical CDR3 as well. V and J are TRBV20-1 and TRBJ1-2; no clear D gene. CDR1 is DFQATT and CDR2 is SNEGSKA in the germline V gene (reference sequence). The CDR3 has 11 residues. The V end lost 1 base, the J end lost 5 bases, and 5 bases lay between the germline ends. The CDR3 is CSARGDYGYTF. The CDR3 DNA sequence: TGCAGTGCTAGAGGCGATTATGGCTACACCTTC.

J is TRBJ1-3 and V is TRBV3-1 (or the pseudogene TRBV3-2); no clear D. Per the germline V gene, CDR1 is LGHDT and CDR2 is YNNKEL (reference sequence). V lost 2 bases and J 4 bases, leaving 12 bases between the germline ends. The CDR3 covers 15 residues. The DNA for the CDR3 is TGTGCCAGCAGCCAATCCGACTATGGGGGAAACACCATATATTTT. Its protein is CASSQSDYGGNTIYF.